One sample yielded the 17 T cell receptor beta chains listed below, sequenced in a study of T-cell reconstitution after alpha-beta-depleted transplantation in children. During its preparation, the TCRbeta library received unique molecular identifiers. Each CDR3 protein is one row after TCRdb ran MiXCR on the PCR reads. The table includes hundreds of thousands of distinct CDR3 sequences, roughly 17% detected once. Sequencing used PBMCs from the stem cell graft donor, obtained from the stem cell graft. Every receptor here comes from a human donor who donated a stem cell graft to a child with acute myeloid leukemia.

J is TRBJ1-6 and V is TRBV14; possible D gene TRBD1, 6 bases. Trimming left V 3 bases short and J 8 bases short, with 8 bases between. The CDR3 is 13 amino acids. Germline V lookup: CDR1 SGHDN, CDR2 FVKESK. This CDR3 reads CASSQRQDSPLHF. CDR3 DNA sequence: TGTGCCAGCAGCCAGAGACAGGATTCACCCCTCCACTTT.

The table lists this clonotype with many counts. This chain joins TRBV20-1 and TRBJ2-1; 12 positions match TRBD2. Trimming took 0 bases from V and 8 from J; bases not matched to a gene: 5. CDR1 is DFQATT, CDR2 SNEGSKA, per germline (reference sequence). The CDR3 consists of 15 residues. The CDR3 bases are TGCAGTGCTAGAGAGCGCCTAGCGGGGGGGGATGAGCAGTTCTTC. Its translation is CSARERLAGGDEQFF.

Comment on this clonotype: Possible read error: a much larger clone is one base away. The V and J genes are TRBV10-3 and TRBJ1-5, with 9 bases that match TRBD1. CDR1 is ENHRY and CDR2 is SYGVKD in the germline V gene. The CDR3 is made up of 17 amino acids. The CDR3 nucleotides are TGTGCCATCAATGAGTCGAAGGACAGGGGAGGCAATCAGCCCCAGCATTTT. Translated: CAINESKDRGGNQPQHF.

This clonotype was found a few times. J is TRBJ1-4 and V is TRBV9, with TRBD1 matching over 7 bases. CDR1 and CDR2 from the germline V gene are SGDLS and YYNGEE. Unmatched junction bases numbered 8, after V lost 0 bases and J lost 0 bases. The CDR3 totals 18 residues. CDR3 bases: TGTGCCAGCAGCGTAGGCCCGGGACAGCTATCAACTAATGAAAAACTGTTTTTT. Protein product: CASSVGPGQLSTNEKLFF.

The CDR3 DNA reads TGTGCCAGCAGCCCTGGGGCGCGCACTGAAGCTTTCTTT. Translated, it gives CASSPGARTEAFF. The chain joins TRBV7-9 to TRBJ1-1, with a tentative D call TRBD1 (5 bases). V dropped 5 bases and J dropped 4 bases, with 11 bases sitting between them. The V gene's germline CDR1 is SEHNR and CDR2 FQNEAQ (reference sequence). The CDR3 consists of 13 residues.

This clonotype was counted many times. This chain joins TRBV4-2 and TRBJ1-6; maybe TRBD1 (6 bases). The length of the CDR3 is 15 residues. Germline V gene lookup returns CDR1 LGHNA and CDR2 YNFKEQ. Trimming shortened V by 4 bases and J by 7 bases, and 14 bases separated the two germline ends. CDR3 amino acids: CASSPSDSVNSPLHF. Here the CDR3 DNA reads TGTGCCAGCAGCCCCTCGGACAGCGTGAATTCACCCCTCCACTTT.

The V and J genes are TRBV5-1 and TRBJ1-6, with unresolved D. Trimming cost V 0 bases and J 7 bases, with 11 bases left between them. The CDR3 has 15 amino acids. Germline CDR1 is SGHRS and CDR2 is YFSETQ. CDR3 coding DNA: TGCGCCAGCAGCTTGGACAGAACTCTGAATTCACCCCTCCACTTT. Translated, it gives CASSLDRTLNSPLHF.

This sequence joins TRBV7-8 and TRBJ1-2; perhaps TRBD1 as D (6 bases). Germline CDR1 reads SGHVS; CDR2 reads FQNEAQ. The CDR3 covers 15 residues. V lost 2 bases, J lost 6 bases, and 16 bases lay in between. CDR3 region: CASSLRGGREHGYTF. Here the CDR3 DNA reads TGTGCCAGCAGCTTAAGAGGGGGGCGGGAGCATGGCTACACCTTC.

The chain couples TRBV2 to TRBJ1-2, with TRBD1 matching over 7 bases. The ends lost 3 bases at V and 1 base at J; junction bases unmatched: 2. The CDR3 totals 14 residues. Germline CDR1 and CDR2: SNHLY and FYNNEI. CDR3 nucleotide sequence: TGTGCCAGCAGTGAGGGGACAGATAACTATGGCTACACCTTC. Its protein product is CASSEGTDNYGYTF.

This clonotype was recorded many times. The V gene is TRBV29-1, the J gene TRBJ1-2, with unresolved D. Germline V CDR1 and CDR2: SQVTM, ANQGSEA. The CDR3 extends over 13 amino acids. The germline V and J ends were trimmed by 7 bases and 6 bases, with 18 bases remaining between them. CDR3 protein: CSDQRSQENGYTF. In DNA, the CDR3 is TGCAGCGACCAACGTTCCCAGGAGAATGGCTACACCTTC.

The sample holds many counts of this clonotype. The CDR3 bases are TGCAGCGTTGACTGGACAGGGTACGGGAACACCGGGGAGCTGTTTTTT. Translation: CSVDWTGYGNTGELFF. V and J are TRBV29-1 and TRBJ2-2; TRBD1 matches 8 bases. V lost 3 bases to trimming and J lost 1 base; unmatched junction nucleotides: 7. CDR3 length equals 16 residues. Germline assignment: CDR1 SQVTM and CDR2 ANQGSEA.

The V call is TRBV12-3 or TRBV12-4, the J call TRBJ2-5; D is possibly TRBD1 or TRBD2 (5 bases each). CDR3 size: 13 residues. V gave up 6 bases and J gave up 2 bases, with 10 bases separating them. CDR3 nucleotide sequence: TGTGCCAGCAGCTGGGACCAACAAGAGACCCAGTACTTC. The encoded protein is CASSWDQQETQYF.

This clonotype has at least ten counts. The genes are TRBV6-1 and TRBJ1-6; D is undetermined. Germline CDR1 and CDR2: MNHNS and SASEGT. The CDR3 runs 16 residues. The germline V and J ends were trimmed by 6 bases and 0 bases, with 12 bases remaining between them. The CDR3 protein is CASSAPGSSYNSPLHF. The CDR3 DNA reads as TGTGCCAGCAGCGCGCCTGGGAGCTCCTATAATTCACCCCTCCACTTT.

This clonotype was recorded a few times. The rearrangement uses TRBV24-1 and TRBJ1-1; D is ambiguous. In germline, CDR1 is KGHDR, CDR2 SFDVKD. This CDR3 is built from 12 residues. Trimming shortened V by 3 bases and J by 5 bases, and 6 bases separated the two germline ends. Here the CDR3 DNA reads TGTGCCACCAGTGATGCGGGAACTGAAGCTTTCTTT. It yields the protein CATSDAGTEAFF.

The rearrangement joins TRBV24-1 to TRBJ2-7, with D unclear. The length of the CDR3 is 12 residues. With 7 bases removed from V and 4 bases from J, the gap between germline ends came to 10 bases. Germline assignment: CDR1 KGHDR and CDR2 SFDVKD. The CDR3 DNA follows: TGTGCCACCAGCTCTCGAGGTTACGAGCAGTACTTC. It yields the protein CATSSRGYEQYF.

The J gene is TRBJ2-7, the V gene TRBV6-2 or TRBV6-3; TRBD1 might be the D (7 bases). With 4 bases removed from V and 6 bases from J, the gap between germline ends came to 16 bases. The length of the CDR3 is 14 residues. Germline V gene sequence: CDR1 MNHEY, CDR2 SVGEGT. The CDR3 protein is CASSFRGTSPEQYF. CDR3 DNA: TGTGCCAGCAGTTTCAGGGGGACTTCACCCGAGCAGTACTTC.

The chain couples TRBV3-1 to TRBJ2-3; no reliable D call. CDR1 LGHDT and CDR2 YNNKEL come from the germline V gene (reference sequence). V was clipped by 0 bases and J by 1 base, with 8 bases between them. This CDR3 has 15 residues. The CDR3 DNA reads TGTGCCAGCAGCCAAGATGGGCGGCGCACAGATACGCAGTATTTT. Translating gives CASSQDGRRTDTQYF.